This T cell receptor beta chain was sequenced in a study of CD8+ T cells in alopecia areata. This clone was observed a few times. The genes and germline here are from mouse. Read coverage stops 4 residues before the CDR3 terminus; the germline J gene supplies the remainder. This sample also contains other DNA sequences that code for the same CDR3. This CDR3 has 14 residues. The germline CDR1 and CDR2 sequences are FNHDT and SITEND (reference sequence). Unmatched junction bases numbered 1, after V lost 5 bases and J lost 2 bases. As the sequencing template, cDNA was produced by extracting RNA and reverse transcribing it. Using immunoSEQ multiplex PCR, the repertoire was profiled, and TCRdb retains in-frame clones only, with some absent. The profile covers approximately 110,000 clones, none occurring a single time.

This TCR was sampled from a C3H/HeJ mouse with alopecia areata. For the strain, the MHC haplotype given is H2-k. The sequenced material came from lesional skin. The chain carries TRBV19 and TRBJ1-4; 9 bases line up with TRBD1. The CDR3 DNA, read in part, is TGTGCCAGCAGAGGACAGGGGTCCAACGAA. It is translated as CASRGQGSNE. The whole CDR3 reads CASRGQGSNERLFF.